The 7 T cell receptor beta chains given below trace back to one sample, sequenced in a study of OX40 agonist ivuxolimab in advanced cancers. The assay was immunoSEQ multiplex PCR, and TCRdb's table has in-frame clones only and misses some. Of approximately 91,000 clones listed, 70% to 90% were seen once; the top ten hold approximately 4.8%. The sequencing used CD4+ or CD8+ T cells sorted from blood, collected in a trial of the OX40 agonist ivuxolimab. These TCRs come from an adult with an advanced solid tumor such as melanoma, head and neck, liver or kidney cancer.

The V gene is TRBV2, the J gene TRBJ1-6; no definite D call. V was cut by 2 bases and J by 10 bases, with 12 bases left in between. Germline V gives CDR1 SNHLY, CDR2 FYNNEI. The CDR3 has 14 residues. DNA for the CDR3: TGTGCCAGCAGTGAAACCCGGGGAGGGTCACCCCTCCACTTT. Protein sequence: CASSETRGGSPLHF.

This CDR3 reads CASLGGGTDTQYF. The DNA of the CDR3 is TGTGCCAGCCTAGGGGGGGGCACAGATACGCAGTATTTT. The rearrangement links TRBV11-3 to TRBJ2-3; D is perhaps TRBD2 (7 bases). V gave up 8 bases and J gave up 1 base, with 10 bases separating them. Germline values: CDR1 SGHNT, CDR2 YENEEA. The CDR3 is 13 amino acids.

V and J are TRBV19 and TRBJ1-5; 8 positions agree with TRBD1. The J segment lost 0 bases and the V segment lost 6 bases, leaving 13 bases of the junction unmatched. Germline assignment: CDR1 LNHDA and CDR2 SQIVND (reference sequence). This CDR3 region has 18 residues. For the CDR3, the DNA is TGTGCCAGTAGCCTGGAGGGACAGGTCGTTATTAGCAATCAGCCCCAGCATTTT. This codes for CASSLEGQVVISNQPQHF.

This chain joins TRBV5-1 and TRBJ1-3; D call uncertain. With 0 bases removed from V and 3 bases from J, the gap between germline ends came to 13 bases. The CDR3 is 16 residues long. Germline CDR1 SGHRS, CDR2 YFSETQ. The CDR3, as DNA: TGCGCCAGCAGCTTGGCTGGCAGGAGTGTTGGAAACACCATATATTTT. This gives the protein CASSLAGRSVGNTIYF.

The J gene is TRBJ1-2, the V gene TRBV7-9; D unresolved. The germline gives CDR1 SEHNR, CDR2 FQNEAQ (reference sequence). The V end lost 1 base, the J end lost 8 bases, and 8 bases lay between the germline ends. CDR3 length equals 12 residues. CDR3 residues: CASSLDTGGYTF. CDR3 nucleotides: TGTGCCAGCAGCTTAGACACGGGGGGCTACACCTTC.

This chain connects TRBV29-1 to TRBJ2-2; maybe TRBD2 (5 bases). The CDR3 runs to 16 residues. V gave up 4 bases and J gave up 0 bases, with 15 bases separating them. CDR1 is SQVTM and CDR2 is ANQGSEA in the germline V gene. The CDR3 region has the DNA TGCAGCGTTGGAGGGTTGGCGGGCGCGAACACCGGGGAGCTGTTTTTT. Translation gives CSVGGLAGANTGELFF.

The chain carries TRBV5-1 and TRBJ1-2; 8 nucleotides line up with TRBD1. The CDR3 runs 15 residues. The germline V gene has CDR1 SGHRS and CDR2 YFSETQ. V trimming: 4 bases; J trimming: 8 bases; junction bases outside the gene matches: 13. CDR3 sequence: CASSIPGQGPWGYTF. In DNA, the CDR3 is TGCGCCAGCAGCATCCCCGGACAGGGCCCCTGGGGCTACACCTTC.